Following are 7 T cell receptor beta chains from one sample sequenced in a study of T cell responses to AZD1222 COVID-19 vaccine. TCRdb's copy holds only in-frame clones and misses some; the assay was immunoSEQ multiplex PCR. The sample includes 180,000 or so clones, around 92% of them seen just once. The source material was peripheral blood, sampled 28 days after the second AZD1222 dose. The receptors originated from an adult who received the AZD1222 COVID-19 vaccine.

This sequence joins TRBV14 and TRBJ1-2, with unresolved D. The germline V gene has CDR1 SGHDN and CDR2 FVKESK. The CDR3 contains 12 residues. V lost 0 bases and J lost 7, with 6 bases in between. For the CDR3, the DNA is TGTGCCAGCAGCCAAGACGTAGGTGGCTACACCTTC. Protein sequence: CASSQDVGGYTF.

The rearrangement uses TRBV6-1 and TRBJ1-6; unclear D gene. Trimming took 3 bases from V and 11 from J, leaving 2 bases between them. Looked up from germline, CDR1 is MNHNS and CDR2 is SASEGT. The CDR3 runs 10 residues. CDR3 in DNA: TGTGCCAGCAGTGATCCACCCCTCCACTTT. Amino acid sequence: CASSDPPLHF.

The chain combines TRBV2 with TRBJ1-5; D ambiguous. In germline, CDR1 is SNHLY, CDR2 FYNNEI. This CDR3 has 14 residues. V was clipped by 2 bases and J by 0 bases, with 5 bases between them. CDR3 sequence (DNA): TGTGCCAGCAGTGAAAGCCGTAGCAATCAGCCCCAGCATTTT. Translation gives CASSESRSNQPQHF. Variable domain in full (rest from reference TRBV2 and TRBJ1-5): EPEVTQTPSHQVTQMGQEVILRCVPISNHLYFYWYRQILGQKVEFLVSFYNNEISEKSEIFDDQFSVERPDGSNFTLKIRSTKLEDSAMYFCASSESRSNQPQHFGDGTRLSIL.

The chain joins TRBV2 to TRBJ2-7; unclear D gene. The CDR3 is 15 amino acids. The germline V and J ends were trimmed by 6 bases and 0 bases, with 15 bases remaining between them. Germline V gene lookup returns CDR1 SNHLY and CDR2 FYNNEI. The CDR3 loop is CASRARADPSYEQYF. The CDR3 DNA follows: TGTGCCAGCAGGGCCCGGGCGGACCCCTCCTACGAGCAGTACTTC.

The rearrangement joins TRBV18 to TRBJ2-2; TRBD2 agrees at 7 bases. Trimming cost V 8 bases and J 6 bases; bases outside gene matches: 12. The CDR3 runs 15 residues. Germline V CDR1 and CDR2: KGHSH, LQKENI. The CDR3 DNA reads as TGTGCCAGCACGCGGCGGGAGTTATCTGCCGGGGAGCTGTTTTTT. It specifies CASTRRELSAGELFF.

V usage is TRBV12-5 and J usage is TRBJ1-1; D not certain. The CDR3 has 10 amino acids. The germline V gene encodes CDR1 LGHNT and CDR2 FRNRAP. V dropped 5 bases and J dropped 11 bases, with 9 bases sitting between them. In DNA, the CDR3 is TGTGCTAGTGGTCCCCTTGGGGCTTTCTTT. Its protein product is CASGPLGAFF.

The chain carries TRBV7-9 and TRBJ1-2; TRBD1 matches at 7 bases. V shed 5 bases and J 8 bases; nucleotides not matched to a gene: 2. The CDR3 consists of 11 residues. CDR1 and CDR2 (germline): SEHNR, FQNEAQ (reference sequence). This chain's CDR3 is CASSRGLGYTF. CDR3 DNA: TGTGCCAGCAGCAGGGGGCTCGGCTACACCTTC.